This is a list of T cell receptor beta chains from one sample in a study of cytomegalovirus exposure and HLA in healthy donors. The data were produced by immunoSEQ multiplex PCR, yet TCRdb's version contains in-frame clones alone and is incomplete. The table shows approximately 300,000 clones, with 75% to 90% occurring only once. Sequencing was carried out using PBMCs. These receptors were obtained from a woman between 18 and 29 years old in good health and CMV-seronegative. The conserved cysteine and the conserved F or W are not part of the CDR3 here. D genes are given only for firm matches.

d_call | v_call | cdr3_aa
TRBD2 | TRBV7-3 | ASSSQTSGRAPYEQY
NA | TRBV29-1 | STLPGTPSTDTQY
TRBD2 | TRBV7-9 | ASSFGTSATTDTQY
TRBD1 | TRBV5-1 | ASSSTGGGYEQY
TRBD2 | TRBV9 | ASSDPGLAVKTPETQY
TRBD1 | TRBV19 | ASSGQGIFGEQF
TRBD2 | TRBV10-3 | ATGLAGTEQF
NA | TRBV19 | ASRTLGGPNQPQH
TRBD2 | TRBV6-5 | ASSANSGRVNEQF
NA | TRBV7-8 | ASSLARNEQF
NA | TRBV4-3 | ASSRDWETNYGYT
NA | TRBV5-6 | ASSLGAGEQY
TRBD1 | TRBV28 | ASTPTGQGYEQY
TRBD1 | TRBV18 | ASSPLGAGGVNDEQF
TRBD2 | TRBV4-1 | ASSHKAGANYEQY
NA | TRBV10-3 | AISPGTASRGEQY
NA | TRBV29-1 | SVELPGRRNEQF
TRBD2 | TRBV9 | ASSVDETSVYEQY
NA | TRBV28 | ASSLAGTEAF
TRBD2 | TRBV4-3 | ASSGVAGGTYEQY
TRBD2 | TRBV28 | ATSSIQASGRNEQF
TRBD1 | TRBV5-1 | ASSTKAGTGVQETQY
NA | TRBV5-1 | ASSLAPVYEQY
TRBD2 | TRBV29-1 | SVEAREVGELF
NA | TRBV2 | ASSRSGAGELF
NA | TRBV6-1 | ASSEPTRGDTQY
NA | TRBV28 | ASSPPGLAKNIQY
TRBD1 | TRBV6-5 | ASSRQGPDTDTQY
NA | TRBV28 | ASGPGSGYEQY
NA | TRBV20-1 | SAQRQETQY
NA | TRBV19 | ASSSLAGAYEQY
TRBD1 | TRBV6-6 | ASSYPYRGNEQF
TRBD1 | TRBV6-6 | ASSYPTIQGDGYT
NA | TRBV7-3 | ASSLSAGFMNTEAF
NA | TRBV7-3 | ASSLTPNQPQH
TRBD2 | TRBV6-1 | ASSGPSGTREQF
TRBD2 | TRBV7-3 | ASSLRGGDHSYEQY
NA | TRBV7-8 | ASSLAGGAEEAF
TRBD1 | TRBV11-2 | ASSLGRTGDEAF
NA | TRBV27 | ASSPFREANYGYT
TRBD2 | TRBV28 | ASSFQGLADPAQY
TRBD2 | TRBV7-3 | ASSLEPSGNNEQF
TRBD2 | TRBV13 | ASSLGPASGMGLSYEQY
NA | TRBV5-1 | ASSLTSEQF
NA | TRBV11-2 | ASSLAAGAGEAF
TRBD1 | TRBV28 | ASSEQGAYEAF
TRBD2 | TRBV30 | AWSGGTSGPYEQY
NA | TRBV5-1 | ASSLAQGSYEQY
NA | TRBV6-1 | ASSDPGVANPKYNEQF
NA | TRBV28 | ASRTHRGSGNTIY
TRBD2 | TRBV28 | ASTTMVGLAGGDEQF
TRBD2 | TRBV4-2 | ASSQGGLAGHEQY
TRBD1 | TRBV28 | ASSSTGVTDTQY